Reported below is one T cell receptor beta chain. The germline gives CDR1 SGHNT, CDR2 YYREEE (reference sequence). V trimming: 3 bases; J trimming: 4 bases; junction bases outside the gene matches: 10. The CDR3 totals 17 residues. The sample belongs to a study of shared T cell receptors in the human thymus. Sequencing was performed with immunoSEQ multiplex PCR; in TCRdb, only in-frame clones are kept and a portion is missing. The sample has under 850,000 clones; over 75% are singletons. This sample also appeared in a second study, on human thymus T cells. Per that paper: Thymus specimens were resections from corrective heart surgery. V and J gene usage appeared biased in thymic and blood repertoires.

Material for sequencing was thymocytes. This receptor was obtained from a boy younger than two with a congenital heart defect. This chain joins TRBV5-4 and TRBJ1-2, with TRBD1 matching 12 bases. The CDR3 DNA reads TGTGCCAGCAGCTGGAGTCGGGACAGGGGGCTTTCCTATGGCTACACCTTC. Encoded protein: CASSWSRDRGLSYGYTF.